Sequencing of this T cell receptor (beta chain) was carried out in a study of blood T cell repertoires in COVID-19. Turning to the study itself: The United States, Italy and Spain supplied acute and convalescent COVID-19 samples. T cells, B-cell-depleted T cells, or PBMCs supplied cDNA or gDNA.

Original processing notes: By means of reference gene primer amplification, nucleated cell counts were estimated. Sequencing was performed with immunoSEQ multiplex PCR; in TCRdb, only in-frame clones are kept and a portion is missing. From that table come the V and J calls and clone size; the DNA was used to work out D and trimming. The data show 200,000 to 250,000 clones, roughly 88% seen once. V lost 4 bases and J 2 bases, leaving 9 bases between the germline ends. In germline, CDR1 is MRHNA, CDR2 SNTAGT. The CDR3 is 14 amino acids. The receptor was isolated from a man younger than 35 with active or convalescent COVID-19. V gene TRBV6-4 combines with J gene TRBJ2-1; D is perhaps TRBD2 (6 bases). Sequences were obtained from peripheral blood. Here the CDR3 reads CASSVGGTYNEQFF. The DNA of the CDR3 is TGTGCCAGCAGTGTAGGCGGGACCTACAATGAGCAGTTCTTC.